These 10 T cell receptor beta chains were sequenced from one sample in a study of shared clonotypes between healthy human individuals. Using immunoSEQ multiplex PCR, the repertoire was profiled, and TCRdb retains in-frame clones only, with some absent. Of a few million clones in the sample, approximately 96% were seen once. The sample consisted of naive CD4+ T cells sorted from blood. Documented subset: CD45RA+ positively selected. All receptors derive from a man aged 18 to 35 in good health.

The chain links TRBV7-3 to TRBJ1-2, with a tentative D call TRBD1 (6 bases). The CDR3 contains 13 residues. Trimming shortened V by 5 bases and J by 2 bases, and 9 bases separated the two germline ends. Germline values: CDR1 SGHTA, CDR2 FQGTGA. The CDR3 nucleotides are TGTGCCAGCAGCCCAGGGGAGAACTATGGCTACACCTTC. Residues: CASSPGENYGYTF.

The genes are TRBV7-8 and TRBJ2-7, with D unresolved. The CDR3 loop spans 13 amino acids. CDR1 and CDR2 from the germline V gene are SGHVS and FQNEAQ. V lost 1 base, J lost 3 bases, and 7 bases lay in between. This CDR3 reads CASSLVGNYEQYF. The DNA of the CDR3 is TGTGCCAGCAGCTTAGTGGGAAACTACGAGCAGTACTTC.

This clone was observed a single time. This rearrangement joins TRBV27 to TRBJ2-7; 7 nucleotides match TRBD1. CDR1 is MNHEY, CDR2 SMNVEV, per germline (reference sequence). This CDR3 has 16 residues. With 9 bases clipped from V and 4 bases from J, the junction kept 18 bases outside the gene matches. In DNA form, the CDR3 reads TGTGCCAGGTACACACCGGTGGGGACAGCGAGTTACGAGCAGTACTTC. Translation gives CARYTPVGTASYEQYF.

The rearrangement joins TRBV5-1 to TRBJ1-4, with D unclear. V gave up 2 bases and J gave up 0 bases, with 11 bases separating them. Per germline, CDR1 SGHRS and CDR2 YFSETQ. The CDR3 is made up of 16 amino acids. The CDR3 loop reads CASSLGQVATNEKLFF. The CDR3, as DNA: TGCGCCAGCAGCTTAGGTCAGGTTGCAACTAATGAAAAACTGTTTTTT.

In this sample, this clone turned up once. The V call is TRBV4-1, the J call TRBJ1-3; 9 bases agree with TRBD1. The CDR3 sequence is 18 residues long. V gave up 0 bases and J gave up 4 bases; unmatched junction bases: 10. Germline-derived CDR1 and CDR2 are MGHRA and YSYEKL. The CDR3 nucleotides are TGCGCCAGCAGCCAAGATGGACCGGGACAGGGCGGCGGAAACACCATATATTTT. This encodes CASSQDGPGQGGGNTIYF.

The chain has TRBV7-2 and TRBJ2-1, with 8 bases matching TRBD2. The CDR3 is made up of 14 amino acids. The germline V gene has CDR1 SGHTA and CDR2 FQGNSA. V dropped 5 bases and J dropped 9; count of bases not matched to a gene: 9. The CDR3 region is CASSTRTAGGEQFF. DNA for the CDR3: TGTGCCAGCAGCACTAGGACCGCGGGGGGTGAGCAGTTCTTC. Variable domain in full (rest from reference TRBV7-2 and TRBJ2-1): GAGVSQSPSNKVTEKGKDVELRCDPISGHTALYWYRQSLGQGLEFLIYFQGNSAPDKSGLPSDRFSAERTGGSVSTLTIQRTQQEDSAVYLCASSTRTAGGEQFFGPGTRLTVL.

The chain couples TRBV11-3 to TRBJ2-2, with 9 bases fitting TRBD2. From germline, CDR1 is SGHNT and CDR2 YENEEA. The CDR3 consists of 16 residues. The junction had 4 bases not matched to a gene; V was cut back by 1 base and J by 4 bases. The CDR3 region is CASSLGTSVGTGELFF. Here the CDR3 DNA reads TGTGCCAGCAGCTTAGGGACTAGCGTGGGCACCGGGGAGCTGTTTTTT.

The chain combines TRBV25-1 with TRBJ2-3; D assignment may be TRBD1 or TRBD2 (5 bases each). CDR3 length equals 14 residues. V lost 4 bases and J 4 bases, leaving 12 bases between the germline ends. The germline CDR1 and CDR2 sequences are MGHDK and SYGVNS. The CDR3 coding sequence is TGTGCCAGCAGTGGGGGGTTTGGGTCAGATACGCAGTATTTT. This codes for CASSGGFGSDTQYF.

The V and J genes are TRBV9 and TRBJ1-2, with D perhaps matching TRBD1 (5 bases). This CDR3 comprises 14 residues. In germline, CDR1 is SGDLS, CDR2 YYNGEE. V lost 3 bases and J 5 bases, leaving 14 bases between the germline ends. The CDR3 is CASSEVGAGYGYTF. DNA of the CDR3: TGTGCCAGCAGCGAGGTTGGGGCCGGTTATGGCTACACCTTC.

V usage is TRBV18 and J usage is TRBJ2-1; the D is unclear. Germline lookup yields CDR1 KGHSH and CDR2 LQKENI. V dropped 0 bases and J dropped 0 bases, with 6 bases sitting between them. This CDR3 is built from 15 residues. CDR3 nucleotides: TGTGCCAGCTCACCACCGGTAAGCTCCTACAATGAGCAGTTCTTC. Amino acids: CASSPPVSSYNEQFF.